This record concerns one T cell receptor beta chain sequence. The CDR3 consists of 12 residues. Germline values: CDR1 SGHDT, CDR2 YYEEEE. Trimming left V 1 base short and J 6 bases short, with 7 bases between. The data originate from a study of control samples from healthy donors and cancer patients. Sequenced by immunoSEQ multiplex PCR; TCRdb stores in-frame clones only, minus some. Of tens of thousands of clones detected, around 83% appear once; the ten largest clones hold under 14%. The sequence came from a man aged 60 to 75 with head and neck cancer. This chain joins TRBV5-6 and TRBJ1-2; no clear D. Sequencing used PBMCs. CDR3 sequence: CASSLFRDGYTF. The CDR3 region has the DNA TGTGCCAGCAGCTTGTTTCGCGATGGCTACACCTTC.